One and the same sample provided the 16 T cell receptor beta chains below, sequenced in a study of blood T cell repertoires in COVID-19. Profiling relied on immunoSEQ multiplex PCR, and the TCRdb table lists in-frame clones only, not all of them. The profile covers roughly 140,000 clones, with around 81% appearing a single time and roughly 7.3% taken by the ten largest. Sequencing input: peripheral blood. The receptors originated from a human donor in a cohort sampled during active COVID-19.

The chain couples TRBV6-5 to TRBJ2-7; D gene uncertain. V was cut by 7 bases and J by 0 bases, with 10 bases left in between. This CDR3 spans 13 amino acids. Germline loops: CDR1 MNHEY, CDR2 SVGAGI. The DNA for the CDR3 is TGTGCCAGCACCGGTCCCAACTCCTACGAGCAGTACTTC. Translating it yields CASTGPNSYEQYF.

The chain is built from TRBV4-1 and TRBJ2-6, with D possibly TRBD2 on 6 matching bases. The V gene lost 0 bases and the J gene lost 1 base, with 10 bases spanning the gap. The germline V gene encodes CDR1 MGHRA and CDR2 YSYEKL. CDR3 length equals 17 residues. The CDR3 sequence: CASSQDLGTSGANVLTF. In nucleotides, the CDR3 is TGCGCCAGCAGCCAAGATCTGGGGACTTCTGGGGCCAACGTCCTGACTTTC.

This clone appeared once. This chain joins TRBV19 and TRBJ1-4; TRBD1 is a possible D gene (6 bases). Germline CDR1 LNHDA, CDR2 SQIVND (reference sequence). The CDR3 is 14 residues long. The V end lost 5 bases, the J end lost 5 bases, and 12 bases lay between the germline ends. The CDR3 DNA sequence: TGTGCCAGTAGTTCAGGACAGCTGAATGAAAAACTGTTTTTT. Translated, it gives CASSSGQLNEKLFF.

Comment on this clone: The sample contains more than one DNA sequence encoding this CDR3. CDR3 in amino acids: CASSLGQQETQYF. CDR3 DNA: TGCGCCAGCAGCTTGGGACAGCAAGAGACCCAGTACTTC. V is TRBV5-1 and J is TRBJ2-5, with a possible D match to TRBD1 (5 bases). The CDR3 sequence is 13 residues long. V was trimmed by 0 bases and J by 2 bases, leaving 5 bases between them. Germline V gives CDR1 SGHRS, CDR2 YFSETQ.

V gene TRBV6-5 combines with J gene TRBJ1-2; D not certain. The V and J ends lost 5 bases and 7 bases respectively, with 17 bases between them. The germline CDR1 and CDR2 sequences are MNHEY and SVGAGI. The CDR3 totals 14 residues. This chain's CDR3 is CASSLSVSSSGYTF. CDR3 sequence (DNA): TGTGCCAGCAGTCTCAGTGTCTCTTCATCTGGCTACACCTTC.

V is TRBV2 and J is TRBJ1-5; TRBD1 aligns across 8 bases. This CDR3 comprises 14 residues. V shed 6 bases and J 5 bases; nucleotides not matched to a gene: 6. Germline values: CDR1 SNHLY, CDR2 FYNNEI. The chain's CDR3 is CASRGTGVHQPQHF. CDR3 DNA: TGTGCCAGCAGAGGGACAGGTGTGCATCAGCCCCAGCATTTT.

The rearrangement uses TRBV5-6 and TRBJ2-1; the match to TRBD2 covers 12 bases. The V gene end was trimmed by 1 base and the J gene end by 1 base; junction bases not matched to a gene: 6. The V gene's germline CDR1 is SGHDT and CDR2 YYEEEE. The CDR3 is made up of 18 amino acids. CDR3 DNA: TGTGCCAGCAGCTTGAGGACTAGCGGGGTAAATTCCTACAATGAGCAGTTCTTC. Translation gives CASSLRTSGVNSYNEQFF.

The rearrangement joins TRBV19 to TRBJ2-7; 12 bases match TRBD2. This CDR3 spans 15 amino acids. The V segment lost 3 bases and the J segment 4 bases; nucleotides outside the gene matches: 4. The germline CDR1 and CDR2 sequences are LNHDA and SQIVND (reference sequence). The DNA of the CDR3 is TGTGCCAGTAGTATGTCTAGCGGGGGGGCGTACGAGCAGTACTTC. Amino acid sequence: CASSMSSGGAYEQYF.

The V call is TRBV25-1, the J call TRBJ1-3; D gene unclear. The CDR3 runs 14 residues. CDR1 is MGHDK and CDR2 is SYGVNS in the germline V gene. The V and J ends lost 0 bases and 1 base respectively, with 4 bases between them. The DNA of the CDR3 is TGTGCCAGCAGTGAATATGCGTCTGGAAACACCATATATTTT. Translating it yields CASSEYASGNTIYF.

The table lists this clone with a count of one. CDR3 bases: TGTGCCAGCAGCCAGGCGGGGGCCAATAGCAATCAGCCCCAGCATTTT. It specifies CASSQAGANSNQPQHF. The chain links TRBV5-5 to TRBJ1-5; perhaps TRBD1 as D (6 bases). Looked up from germline, CDR1 is SGHKS and CDR2 is YYEKEE (reference sequence). This CDR3 has 16 residues. Trimming cost V 4 bases and J 0 bases, with 14 bases left between them. The full variable domain, its missing parts supplied by reference TRBV5-5 and TRBJ1-5, is DAGVTQSPTHLIKTRGQQVTLRCSPISGHKSVSWYQQVLGQGPQFIFQYYEKEERGRGNFPDRFSARQFPNYSSELNVNALLLGDSALYLCASSQAGANSNQPQHFGDGTRLSIL.

Here the CDR3 DNA reads TGTGCCAGCAGCTTGTCGGGGAATCAGCCCCAGCATTTT. It translates to CASSLSGNQPQHF. The rearrangement joins TRBV5-5 to TRBJ1-5; D is undetermined. The CDR3 length is 13 residues. Trimming removed 1 base at V and 4 bases at J, with 6 bases between. Germline CDR1 reads SGHKS; CDR2 reads YYEKEE (reference sequence).

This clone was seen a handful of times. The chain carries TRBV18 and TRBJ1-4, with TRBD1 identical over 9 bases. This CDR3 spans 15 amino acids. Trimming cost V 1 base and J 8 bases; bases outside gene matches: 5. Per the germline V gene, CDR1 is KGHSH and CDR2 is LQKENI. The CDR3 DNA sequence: TGTGCCAGCTCACCACAAGGAACAGGGGGCGAAAAACTGTTTTTT. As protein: CASSPQGTGGEKLFF.

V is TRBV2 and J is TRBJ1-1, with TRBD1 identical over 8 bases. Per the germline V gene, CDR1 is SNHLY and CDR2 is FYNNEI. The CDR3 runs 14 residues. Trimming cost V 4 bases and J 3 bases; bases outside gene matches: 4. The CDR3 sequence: CASSVQGAHTEAFF. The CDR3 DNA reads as TGTGCCAGCAGTGTTCAGGGGGCGCACACTGAAGCTTTCTTT.

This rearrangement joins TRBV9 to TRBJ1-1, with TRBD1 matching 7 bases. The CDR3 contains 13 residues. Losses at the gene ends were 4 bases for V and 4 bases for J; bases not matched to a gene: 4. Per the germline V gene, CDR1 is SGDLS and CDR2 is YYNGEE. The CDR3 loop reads CASSSQGGTEAFF. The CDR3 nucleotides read TGTGCCAGCAGCTCTCAGGGGGGCACTGAAGCTTTCTTT.

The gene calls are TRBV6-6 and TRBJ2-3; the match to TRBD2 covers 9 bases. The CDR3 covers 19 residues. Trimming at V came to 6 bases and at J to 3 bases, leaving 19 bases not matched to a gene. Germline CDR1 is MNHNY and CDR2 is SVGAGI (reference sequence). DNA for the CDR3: TGTGCCAGCAGCTCGGATGGGGTCTATGTAGCGGGGGTGACAGATACGCAGTATTTT. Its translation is CASSSDGVYVAGVTDTQYF.

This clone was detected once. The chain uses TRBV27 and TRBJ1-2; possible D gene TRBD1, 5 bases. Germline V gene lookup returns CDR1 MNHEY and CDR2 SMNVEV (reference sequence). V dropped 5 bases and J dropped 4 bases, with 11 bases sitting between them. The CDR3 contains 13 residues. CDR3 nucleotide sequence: TGTGCCAGCAGTAGATCCGGGGGCTATGGCTACACCTTC. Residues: CASSRSGGYGYTF.